This T cell receptor (beta chain) was recorded in a study of HIV-infected patients and healthy controls. In this sample, this clonotype turned up many times. cDNA was made from 400 to 500 ng RNA using alpha and beta constant primers. Separate chain-specific third strand synthesis with multiplexing indices produced the alpha and beta libraries. TCRdb re-called the 5' RACE reads through MiXCR, storing one row per CDR3 protein. This sample yields roughly 7,800 distinct CDR3 sequences, of which approximately 7.9% are seen a single time; 20% to 25% belongs to the top ten. Antiretroviral therapy had run roughly three months, about 14 weeks, before follow-up blood collection. Whole blood was used without fractionation, so all unsorted peripheral T cells were included. Germline lookup yields CDR1 SGHTA and CDR2 FQGNSA. The CDR3 consists of 15 residues. Trimming took 5 bases from V and 0 from J, leaving 11 bases between them.

The chain carries TRBV7-2 and TRBJ1-3, with a weak D call TRBD1 (6 bases). This receptor was identified in an adult with HIV infection. The sample here was blood, taken during antiretroviral therapy. This chain's CDR3 is CASSRTAFSGNTIYF. The DNA of the CDR3 is TGTGCCAGCAGCCGGACAGCCTTCTCTGGAAACACCATATATTTT. Complete variable domain (other parts from reference TRBV7-2 and TRBJ1-3): GAGVSQSPSNKVTEKGKDVELRCDPISGHTALYWYRQSLGQGLEFLIYFQGNSAPDKSGLPSDRFSAERTGGSVSTLTIQRTQQEDSAVYLCASSRTAFSGNTIYFGEGSWLTVV.